Following are 18 T cell receptor beta chains from one sample sequenced in a study of CD8 T cell repertoires and HIV-1 epitope variants (dated by TCRdb to the early 2020s). Library construction relied on the immunoSEQ multiplex PCR assay. The source is immuneACCESS, and TCRdb retained only in-frame sequences with V and J called. Part of the clones is not carried over; for the studies checked, unresolved V genes explain less than half of this, and the remainder is unexplained. The sample table records over 2,000 clones; less than 70% of these occur just once. The ten most abundant clones make up 40% to 60% of the sample. The antigens these receptors bind are not known. Sequencing input: cultured CD8+ T cells derived from PBMCs. These receptors originate from a male donor with HIV.

This chain joins TRBV6-4 and TRBJ2-1, with 10 bases matching TRBD2. Per the germline V gene, CDR1 is MRHNA and CDR2 is SNTAGT. The CDR3 is 14 residues long. With V trimmed by 3 bases and J by 6 bases, 2 bases remained unmatched. Here the CDR3 DNA reads TGTGCCAGCAGTGAAGCGGGGGGGCCCAATGAGCAGTTCTTC. Amino acids: CASSEAGGPNEQFF.

The V call is TRBV30, the J call TRBJ1-6; D is undetermined. The CDR3 is made up of 9 amino acids. V dropped 8 bases and J dropped 8 bases, with 4 bases sitting between them. Germline values: CDR1 GTSNPN, CDR2 SVGIG (reference sequence). In nucleotides, the CDR3 is TGTGCCGGTTATTCACCCCTCCACTTT. Protein product: CAGYSPLHF.

This clone was seen a few times. The rearrangement links TRBV9 to TRBJ1-6; D is unresolved. The CDR3 is made up of 16 amino acids. Trimming removed 0 bases at V and 4 bases at J, with 11 bases between. The germline CDR1 and CDR2 sequences are SGDLS and YYNGEE. The CDR3 region is CASSVGEAGYNSPLHF. CDR3 coding DNA: TGTGCCAGCAGCGTAGGGGAGGCTGGGTATAATTCACCCCTCCACTTT. Based on the CDR3 plus reference TRBV9 and TRBJ1-6, the full variable domain is DSGVTQTPKHLITATGQRVTLRCSPRSGDLSVYWYQQSLDQGLQFLIQYYNGEERAKGNILERFSAQQFPDLHSELNLSSLELGDSALYFCASSVGEAGYNSPLHFGNGTRLTVT.

This clone was picked up a small number of times. The rearrangement links TRBV7-6 to TRBJ2-1, with 11 positions matching TRBD1. Trimming removed 1 base from V and 9 bases from J; junction bases left unmatched: 5. The CDR3 has 15 residues. Germline values: CDR1 SGHVS, CDR2 FNYEAQ. The CDR3, as DNA: TGTGCCAGCAGCTTAGTGGACAGGGGGCGGGCTGAGCAGTTCTTC. Translation: CASSLVDRGRAEQFF.

This clone turned up a few times. The V gene is TRBV4-3, the J gene TRBJ2-7; TRBD1 or TRBD2 may be the D gene (6 bases each). Trimming cost V 3 bases and J 5 bases, with 17 bases left between them. The germline CDR1 and CDR2 sequences are LGHNA and YSLEER. This CDR3 region has 15 residues. The CDR3 is CASSHAQGGLHEQYF. The CDR3 coding sequence is TGCGCCAGCAGCCACGCACAGGGAGGCCTTCACGAGCAGTACTTC.

The chain is built from TRBV5-1 and TRBJ2-3, with D possibly TRBD2 on 6 matching bases. CDR3 length: 16 residues. Per the germline V gene, CDR1 is SGHRS and CDR2 is YFSETQ. Trimming cost V 0 bases and J 0 bases, with 11 bases left between them. The CDR3 sequence: CASSLAGGESTDTQYF. CDR3 DNA: TGCGCCAGCAGCTTGGCCGGGGGAGAGAGCACAGATACGCAGTATTTT.

As DNA, the CDR3 is TGTGCCAGCAGCCCCACAGGGGGGGAGACCCAGTACTTC. Its protein product is CASSPTGGETQYF. The gene calls are TRBV7-9 and TRBJ2-5; 8 positions match TRBD1. V lost 5 bases to trimming and J lost 5 bases; unmatched junction nucleotides: 4. Germline-derived CDR1 and CDR2 are SEHNR and FQNEAQ (reference sequence). The CDR3 covers 13 residues.

The chain has TRBV29-1 and TRBJ2-5; D possibly corresponds to TRBD1 (5 bases). The CDR3 loop spans 12 amino acids. V lost 0 bases and J lost 8, with 10 bases in between. The germline CDR1 and CDR2 sequences are SQVTM and ANQGSEA. The CDR3 sequence is CSVEDRRGTQYF. The DNA for the CDR3 is TGCAGCGTTGAAGATCGTAGGGGCACCCAGTACTTC.

This clone has just one count. V is TRBV13 and J is TRBJ1-1; 7 bases agree with TRBD1. The CDR3 consists of 13 residues. CDR1 and CDR2 (germline): PRHDT, FYEKMQ (reference sequence). With 5 bases clipped from V and 6 bases from J, the junction kept 6 bases outside the gene matches. The CDR3 DNA sequence: TGTGCCAGCAGCCATACAGGGGACTCTGAAGCTTTCTTT. This encodes CASSHTGDSEAFF.

The gene calls are TRBV28 and TRBJ2-5; TRBD1 or TRBD2 may be the D gene (6 bases each). CDR1 is MDHEN, CDR2 SYDVKM, per germline. This CDR3 has 15 residues. Trimming pared 5 bases from V and 5 bases from J, leaving 18 bases between. The DNA of the CDR3 is TGTGCCAGCAGTACACAACTGGGGGGCCCGGAGACCCAGTACTTC. This sequence encodes CASSTQLGGPETQYF.

The chain employs TRBV9 and TRBJ2-5; TRBD2 agrees at 7 bases. The junction had 11 bases not matched to a gene; V was cut back by 3 bases and J by 6 bases. The length of the CDR3 is 15 residues. Germline V CDR1 and CDR2: SGDLS, YYNGEE. The CDR3 reads CASSGRDYERQTQYF. Here the CDR3 DNA reads TGTGCCAGCAGCGGCCGGGACTATGAGCGGCAGACCCAGTACTTC.

This clone is large (0.1 to 1%) by share. J is TRBJ2-6 and V is TRBV10-3; D possibly matches TRBD1 or TRBD2 (5 bases each). This CDR3 has 17 amino acids. Trimming cost V 0 bases and J 1 base, with 10 bases left between them. Per germline, CDR1 ENHRY and CDR2 SYGVKD. In nucleotides, the CDR3 is TGTGCCATCAGTGAGTCTCTGGGGGTATCTGGGGCCAACGTCCTGACTTTC. This gives the protein CAISESLGVSGANVLTF.

The chain combines TRBV7-8 with TRBJ1-5; D not resolved. V gave up 1 base and J gave up 5 bases, with 9 bases separating them. This CDR3 region has 14 residues. Germline V gene lookup returns CDR1 SGHVS and CDR2 FQNEAQ. CDR3 sequence reads: CASSLGNRDQPQHF. CDR3 bases: TGTGCCAGCAGCTTAGGTAATCGGGATCAGCCCCAGCATTTT.

The chain recombines TRBV5-6 with TRBJ2-7, with 8 nucleotides matching TRBD1. Trimming removed 4 bases from V and 2 bases from J; junction bases left unmatched: 5. CDR3 length equals 14 residues. Germline V lookup: CDR1 SGHDT, CDR2 YYEEEE. The CDR3 loop reads CASSGGQAPYEQYF. The CDR3 DNA sequence: TGTGCCAGCAGCGGGGGACAGGCCCCCTACGAGCAGTACTTC.

This sequence joins TRBV11-3 and TRBJ2-2; D may be TRBD1 (6 bases). This CDR3 has 14 residues. The V and J ends lost 5 bases and 1 base respectively, with 8 bases between them. Germline V gives CDR1 SGHNT, CDR2 YENEEA. The CDR3 nucleotides read TGTGCCAGCAGCACGGACAGGAACACCGGGGAGCTGTTTTTT. Amino acids: CASSTDRNTGELFF.

The gene calls are TRBV19 and TRBJ2-7; D may match TRBD1 or TRBD2 (6 bases each). Germline V gene sequence: CDR1 LNHDA, CDR2 SQIVND (reference sequence). V was shortened by 9 bases and J by 2 bases, with 23 bases between the two germline ends. This CDR3 has 16 amino acids. The CDR3 nucleotides read TGTGCCAGCCCCTGGGGGGAACACAGGGATCCCTACGAGCAGTACTTC. Its translation is CASPWGEHRDPYEQYF.

The V and J genes are TRBV9 and TRBJ2-7, with D maybe TRBD2 (6 bases). Trimming removed 3 bases at V and 5 bases at J, with 9 bases between. The CDR3 sequence is 12 residues long. Per germline, CDR1 SGDLS and CDR2 YYNGEE. The CDR3 spells CASSDGGDEQYF. In nucleotides, the CDR3 is TGTGCCAGCAGCGACGGGGGTGACGAGCAGTACTTC.

The chain links TRBV7-8 to TRBJ2-7; perhaps TRBD2 as D (6 bases). Germline V gives CDR1 SGHVS, CDR2 FQNEAQ. Trimming took off 5 bases at V and 3 bases at J, with 14 bases between the two ends. The length of the CDR3 is 14 residues. CDR3 sequence: CASSPRAGHYEQYF. The CDR3 nucleotides are TGTGCCAGCAGCCCAAGGGCGGGGCACTACGAGCAGTACTTC.